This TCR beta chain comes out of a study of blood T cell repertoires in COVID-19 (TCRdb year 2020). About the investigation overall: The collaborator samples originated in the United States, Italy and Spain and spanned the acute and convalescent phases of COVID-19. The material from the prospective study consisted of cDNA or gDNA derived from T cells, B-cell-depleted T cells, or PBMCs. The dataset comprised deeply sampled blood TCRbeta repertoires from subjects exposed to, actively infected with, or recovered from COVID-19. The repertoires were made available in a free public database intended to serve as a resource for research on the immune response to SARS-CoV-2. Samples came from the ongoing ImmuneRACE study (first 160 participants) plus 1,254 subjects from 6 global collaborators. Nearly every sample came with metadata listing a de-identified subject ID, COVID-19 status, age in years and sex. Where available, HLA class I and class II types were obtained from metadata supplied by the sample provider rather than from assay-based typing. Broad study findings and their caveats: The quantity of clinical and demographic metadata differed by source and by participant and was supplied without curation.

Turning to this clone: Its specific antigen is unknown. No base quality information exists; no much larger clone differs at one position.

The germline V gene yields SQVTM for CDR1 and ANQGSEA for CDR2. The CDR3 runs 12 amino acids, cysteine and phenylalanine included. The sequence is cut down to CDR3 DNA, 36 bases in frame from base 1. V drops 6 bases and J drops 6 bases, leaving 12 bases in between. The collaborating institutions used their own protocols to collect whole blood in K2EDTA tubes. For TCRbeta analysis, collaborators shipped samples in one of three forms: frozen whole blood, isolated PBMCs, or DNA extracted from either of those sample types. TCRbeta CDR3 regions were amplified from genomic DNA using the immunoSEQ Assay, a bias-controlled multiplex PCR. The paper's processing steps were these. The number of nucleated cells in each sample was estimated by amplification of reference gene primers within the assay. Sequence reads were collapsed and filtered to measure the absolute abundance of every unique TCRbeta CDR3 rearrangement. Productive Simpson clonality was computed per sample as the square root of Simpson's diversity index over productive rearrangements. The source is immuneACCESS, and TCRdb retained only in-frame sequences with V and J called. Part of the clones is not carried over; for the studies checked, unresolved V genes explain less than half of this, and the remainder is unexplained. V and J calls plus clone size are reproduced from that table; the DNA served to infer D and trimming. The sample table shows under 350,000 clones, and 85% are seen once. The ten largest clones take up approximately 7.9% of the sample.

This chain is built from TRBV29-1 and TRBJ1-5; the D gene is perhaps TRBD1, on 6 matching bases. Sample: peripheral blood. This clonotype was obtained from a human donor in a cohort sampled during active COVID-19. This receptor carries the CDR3 CSVRQTGQPQHF. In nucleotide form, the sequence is TGCAGCGTCCGACAGACAGGTCAGCCCCAGCATTTT.